The 13 T cell receptor beta chains below were found in one sample sequenced in a study of breast tumors, draining lymph nodes, adjacent tissues. TCRdb itself ran the multiplex PCR reads through MiXCR, one entry per CDR3 protein. The sample lists roughly 120,000 distinct CDR3 sequences, less than 20% occurring once. Samples came from axillary lymph nodes draining the breast cancer. Specimen: axillary lymph node tissue. The receptors here all came from a female donor with breast cancer. Some clones in this sample may be carry-over from other donors' samples.

This clonotype was observed at least ten times. The CDR3 nucleotides are TGTGCCAGCAGCCAGATCTACGAGCAGTACTTC. Amino acids: CASSQIYEQYF. This chain links TRBV3-1 with TRBJ2-7; no firm D call. V dropped 3 bases and J dropped 3 bases, with 3 bases sitting between them. The germline gives CDR1 LGHDT, CDR2 YNNKEL (reference sequence). CDR3 size: 11 residues.

This clonotype was recorded many times. V gene TRBV5-1 combines with J gene TRBJ2-1; 10 bases fit TRBD2. Germline CDR1 reads SGHRS; CDR2 reads YFSETQ. CDR3 length equals 16 residues. J was trimmed by 4 bases and V by 2 bases; bases with no gene match: 6. CDR3: CASSLKTSGVYNEQFF. The CDR3 DNA is TGCGCCAGCAGCTTAAAAACTAGCGGGGTGTACAATGAGCAGTTCTTC.

Ten or more counts support this clonotype. The rearrangement uses TRBV9 and TRBJ2-1, with 7 positions matching TRBD2. Germline loops: CDR1 SGDLS, CDR2 YYNGEE. Trimming took 3 bases from V and 5 from J; bases not matched to a gene: 11. CDR3 length: 16 residues. The CDR3 DNA reads as TGTGCCAGCAGCGATCGCGGGTCGGGGGGTAACAATGAGCAGTTCTTC. It encodes CASSDRGSGGNNEQFF.

Many counts were recorded for this clonotype. This chain connects TRBV7-3 to TRBJ2-2; 8 nucleotides line up with TRBD2. The CDR3 spans 14 residues. From germline, CDR1 is SGHTA and CDR2 FQGTGA. Trimming took 4 bases from V and 7 from J; bases not matched to a gene: 5. CDR3 amino acids: CASSYSGTSGELFF. The CDR3, as DNA: TGTGCCAGCAGCTATTCGGGGACTAGCGGGGAGCTGTTTTTT.

This clonotype has more than one count but fewer than ten. The chain is built from TRBV2 and TRBJ1-1; a possible D gene is TRBD1 (5 bases). CDR1 and CDR2 (germline): SNHLY, FYNNEI. Trimming stripped 11 bases from V and 4 bases from J, with 20 bases between. There are 14 residues in the CDR3. CDR3 region: CAGQQVQISTEAFF. CDR3 coding DNA: TGTGCCGGACAACAGGTTCAGATCAGCACTGAAGCTTTCTTT.

Remarks on this clonotype: A much more abundant neighbour one base away suggests this may be a read error. V is TRBV11-2 and J is TRBJ2-1; TRBD2 might be the D (6 bases). Germline loops: CDR1 SGHAT, CDR2 FQNNGV. Deletions cut 1 base from V and 0 bases from J, with 7 bases between. The CDR3 has 15 amino acids. The CDR3 reads CASSLVGGSYNEQFF. CDR3 nucleotide sequence: TGTGCCAGCAGCTTAGTGGGGGGCTCCTACAATGAGCAGTTCTTC.

This clonotype was seen repeatedly, ten times or more. The CDR3 coding sequence is TGCGCCAGCAGCCAAGCCCCAACCCAGTACGAGCAGTACTTC. This encodes CASSQAPTQYEQYF. This chain uses TRBV4-1 with TRBJ2-7; no firm D call. In germline, CDR1 is MGHRA, CDR2 YSYEKL. V was shortened by 1 base and J by 4 bases, with 11 bases between the two germline ends. CDR3 length equals 14 residues.

This clonotype was seen repeatedly, ten times or more. The chain carries TRBV7-2 and TRBJ2-7; 8 positions agree with TRBD2. With V trimmed by 0 bases and J by 0 bases, 4 bases remained unmatched. Germline V CDR1 and CDR2: SGHTA, FQGNSA. This CDR3 region has 16 residues. This CDR3 is CASSLALSGNSYEQYF. CDR3 nucleotides: TGTGCCAGCAGCTTAGCGCTTAGCGGGAACTCCTACGAGCAGTACTTC. Supplemented by reference TRBV7-2 and TRBJ2-7, the full variable domain reads GAGVSQSPSNKVTEKGKDVELRCDPISGHTALYWYRQSLGQGLEFLIYFQGNSAPDKSGLPSDRFSAERTGGSVSTLTIQRTQQEDSAVYLCASSLALSGNSYEQYFGPGTRLTVT.

This clonotype was seen ten or more times. The chain is built from TRBV30 and TRBJ1-6; D is undetermined. Trimming left V 8 bases short and J 1 base short, with 6 bases between. The CDR3 length is 12 residues. Germline lookup yields CDR1 GTSNPN and CDR2 SVGIG (reference sequence). CDR3 sequence reads: CAAGSYNSPLHF. CDR3 nucleotide sequence: TGTGCCGCCGGTTCCTATAATTCACCCCTCCACTTT.

This clonotype was observed a handful of times. The chain employs TRBV5-6 and TRBJ2-5; maybe TRBD2 (5 bases). The CDR3 spans 17 residues. Germline CDR1 is SGHDT and CDR2 is YYEEEE. The V gene lost 0 bases and the J gene lost 5 bases, with 20 bases spanning the gap. CDR3 in amino acids: CASSLALFDGERETQYF. Here the CDR3 DNA reads TGTGCCAGCAGCTTGGCCCTTTTTGATGGAGAGCGGGAGACCCAGTACTTC.

This clonotype was recorded many times. V gene TRBV6-6 combines with J gene TRBJ2-1, with D unclear. V lost 2 bases and J 5 bases, leaving 7 bases between the germline ends. Germline V CDR1 and CDR2: MNHNY, SVGAGI (reference sequence). The CDR3 contains 13 residues. The CDR3 reads CASSYVGHNEQFF. DNA of the CDR3: TGTGCCAGCAGTTACGTAGGCCACAATGAGCAGTTCTTC.

This chain connects TRBV4-2 to TRBJ2-2; 10 nucleotides line up with TRBD2. CDR3 length: 15 amino acids. Germline CDR1 LGHNA, CDR2 YNFKEQ. V was clipped by 4 bases and J by 7 bases; unmatched bases: 6. DNA for the CDR3: TGTGCCAGCAGCCCGCTAGCGGGAGAGGTCGGGGAGCTGTTTTTT. As protein: CASSPLAGEVGELFF.

About this clonotype: A much bigger clone sits one base away, suggesting this may be a read error. The chain uses TRBV5-6 and TRBJ1-5; unclear D gene. Trimming took 5 bases from V and 8 from J, leaving 14 bases between them. The CDR3 consists of 13 residues. Germline CDR1 reads SGHDT; CDR2 reads YYEEEE. The DNA of the CDR3 is TGTGCCAGCAGTTTTGGCCTTGCGAAGCCCCAGCATTTT. It is translated as CASSFGLAKPQHF. The full variable domain, in which reference TRBV5-6 and TRBJ1-5 provide the parts outside the CDR3, is DAGVTQSPTHLIKTRGQQVTLRCSPKSGHDTVSWYQQALGQGPQFIFQYYEEEERQRGNFPDRFSGHQFPNYSSELNVNALLLGDSALYLCASSFGLAKPQHFGDGTRLSIL.